Sequencing of this T cell receptor (beta chain) was carried out in a study of CD8 T cells in Susac syndrome. Turning to this clonotype: Its antigen is not known.

The diagnostic criteria for definite or probable disease, as recently defined, were met by the patients with Susac syndrome. RNA amounts of about 0.5 to 1 ug underwent reverse transcription with random hexamers. Amplification of TCR beta CDR3 spanned 54 Vbeta and 13 Jbeta via immunoSEQ multiplex PCR. MiXCR was run by TCRdb on the immunoSEQ multiplex PCR reads, yielding one entry per CDR3 protein. The sample consists of around 150,000 distinct CDR3 sequences, 95% of them appearing once. General study findings and limits: Total CD8+ and CD8+ TEMRA repertoires contained about 15 and five Susac-specific public clones, respectively. The TCR sequencing and HLA analysis in the study involved a relatively small number of individuals, as the study acknowledged.

Deletions cut 0 bases from V and 1 base from J, with 10 bases between. The CDR3 is made up of 15 amino acids. Germline values: CDR1 SGDLS, CDR2 YYNGEE. What was sequenced was CD8+ T cells from PBMCs. The gene calls are TRBV9 and TRBJ1-1; D gene uncertain. This clonotype originated in a human donor with Susac syndrome. CDR3 amino acids: CASSVVRRENTEAFF. The CDR3 coding sequence is TGTGCCAGCAGCGTAGTACGCCGGGAGAACACTGAAGCTTTCTTT. The full variable domain, completed using reference TRBV9 and TRBJ1-1, is DSGVTQTPKHLITATGQRVTLRCSPRSGDLSVYWYQQSLDQGLQFLIQYYNGEERAKGNILERFSAQQFPDLHSELNLSSLELGDSALYFCASSVVRRENTEAFFGQGTRLTVV.